This T cell receptor beta chain was identified in a study of CD8 T cells in ankylosing spondylitis. The study, taken as a whole, reports: Made up of under 10 highly homologous variants, a TCR beta motif appeared characteristic of ankylosing spondylitis blood. From matched ankylosing spondylitis synovial fluid, disease-linked clones were reportedly recovered at significantly enriched levels.

The V and J ends lost 3 bases and 4 bases respectively, with 12 bases between them. Looked up from germline, CDR1 is DFQATT and CDR2 is SNEGSKA (reference sequence). There are 13 residues in the CDR3. Generation of TCR beta libraries employed quantitative 5'-RACE incorporating molecular barcodes. MiXCR was run by TCRdb on the 5' RACE reads, yielding one entry per CDR3 protein. The table shows some 290,000 distinct CDR3 sequences, with roughly 20% occurring only once. This clonotype appeared a few times. Its antigen remains unknown. The rearrangement links TRBV20-1 to TRBJ1-2, with TRBD1 as a possible D gene (5 bases). The clonotype was recovered from a male donor with ankylosing spondylitis or in good health (not recorded which). Source material: blood, either unsorted or a sorted T cell fraction (not recorded which). CDR3 coding DNA: TGCAGTGCTAGTCGGGACGAGGGCTATGGCTACACCTTC. Its translation: CSASRDEGYGYTF.